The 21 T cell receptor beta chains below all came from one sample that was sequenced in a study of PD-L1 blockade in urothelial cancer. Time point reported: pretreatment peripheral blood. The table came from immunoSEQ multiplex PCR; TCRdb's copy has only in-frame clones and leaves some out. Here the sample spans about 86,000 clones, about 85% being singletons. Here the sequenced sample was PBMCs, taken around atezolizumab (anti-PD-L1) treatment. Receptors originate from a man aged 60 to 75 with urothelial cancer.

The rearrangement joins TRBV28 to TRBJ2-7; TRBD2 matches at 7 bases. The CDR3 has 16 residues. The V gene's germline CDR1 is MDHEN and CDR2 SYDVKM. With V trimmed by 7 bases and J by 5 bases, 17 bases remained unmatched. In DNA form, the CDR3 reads TGTGCCAGCACCCAAATCCGGGGGAGGGGTTTTAACGAGCAGTACTTC. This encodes CASTQIRGRGFNEQYF.

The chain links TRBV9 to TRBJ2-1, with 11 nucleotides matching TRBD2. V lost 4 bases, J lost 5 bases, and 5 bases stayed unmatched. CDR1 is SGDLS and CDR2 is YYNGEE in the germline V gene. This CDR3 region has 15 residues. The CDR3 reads CASSPGLAEHNEQFF. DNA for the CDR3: TGTGCCAGCAGCCCGGGACTAGCGGAGCACAATGAGCAGTTCTTC.

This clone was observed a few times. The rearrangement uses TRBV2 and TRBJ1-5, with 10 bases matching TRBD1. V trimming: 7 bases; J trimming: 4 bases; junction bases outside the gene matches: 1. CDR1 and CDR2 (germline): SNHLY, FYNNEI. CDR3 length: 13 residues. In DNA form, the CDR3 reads TGTGCCAGCATGGGACAGGGGAATCAGCCCCAGCATTTT. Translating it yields CASMGQGNQPQHF. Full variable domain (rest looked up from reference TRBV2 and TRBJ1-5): EPEVTQTPSHQVTQMGQEVILRCVPISNHLYFYWYRQILGQKVEFLVSFYNNEISEKSEIFDDQFSVERPDGSNFTLKIRSTKLEDSAMYFCASMGQGNQPQHFGDGTRLSIL.

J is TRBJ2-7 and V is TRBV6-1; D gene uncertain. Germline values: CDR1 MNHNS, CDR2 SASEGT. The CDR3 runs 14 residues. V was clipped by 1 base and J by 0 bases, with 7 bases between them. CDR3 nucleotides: TGTGCCAGCAGTGAAGTACAGAGCTCCTACGAGCAGTACTTC. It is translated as CASSEVQSSYEQYF.

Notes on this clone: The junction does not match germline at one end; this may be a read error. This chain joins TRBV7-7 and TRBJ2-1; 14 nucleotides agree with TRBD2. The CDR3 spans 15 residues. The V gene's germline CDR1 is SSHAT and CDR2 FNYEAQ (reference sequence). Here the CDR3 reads CASSRGLAGAGEQFF. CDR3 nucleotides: TGTGCTAGCAGCAGGGGACTAGCGGGAGCTGGTGAGCAGTTCTTC.

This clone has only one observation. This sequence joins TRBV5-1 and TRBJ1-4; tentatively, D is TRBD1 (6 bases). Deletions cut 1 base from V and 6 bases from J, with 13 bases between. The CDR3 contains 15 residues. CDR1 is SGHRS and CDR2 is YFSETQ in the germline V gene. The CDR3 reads CASSLTGQSHEKLFF. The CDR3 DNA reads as TGCGCCAGCAGCTTGACCGGACAGAGTCATGAAAAACTGTTTTTT.

The chain's CDR3 is CASSMQRGTAGGYTF. The CDR3 coding sequence is TGTGCCAGCAGCATGCAGCGGGGGACAGCCGGTGGCTACACCTTC. The rearrangement joins TRBV7-2 to TRBJ1-2, with 7 nucleotides matching TRBD1. Trimming took 5 bases from V and 7 from J; bases not matched to a gene: 13. Germline-derived CDR1 and CDR2 are SGHTA and FQGNSA. The CDR3 spans 15 residues.

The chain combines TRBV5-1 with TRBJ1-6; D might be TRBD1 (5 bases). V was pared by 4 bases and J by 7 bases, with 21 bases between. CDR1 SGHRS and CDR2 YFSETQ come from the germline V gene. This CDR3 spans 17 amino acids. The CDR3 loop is CASSAEIGGVWNSPLHF. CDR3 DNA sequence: TGCGCCAGCAGCGCGGAGATCGGAGGGGTTTGGAATTCACCCCTCCACTTT.

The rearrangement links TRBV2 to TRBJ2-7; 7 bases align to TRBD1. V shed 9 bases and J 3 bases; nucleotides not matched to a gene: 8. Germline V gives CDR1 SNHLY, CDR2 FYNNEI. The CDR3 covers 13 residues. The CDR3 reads CASSPQGHYEQYF. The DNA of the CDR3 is TGTGCCAGTTCCCCACAGGGGCACTACGAGCAGTACTTC.

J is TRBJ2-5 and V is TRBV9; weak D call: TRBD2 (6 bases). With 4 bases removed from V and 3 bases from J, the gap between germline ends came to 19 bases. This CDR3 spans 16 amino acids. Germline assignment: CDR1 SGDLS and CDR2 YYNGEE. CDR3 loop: CASSTGWTTREETQYF. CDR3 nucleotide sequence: TGTGCCAGCAGCACTGGTTGGACGACTAGGGAAGAGACCCAGTACTTC.

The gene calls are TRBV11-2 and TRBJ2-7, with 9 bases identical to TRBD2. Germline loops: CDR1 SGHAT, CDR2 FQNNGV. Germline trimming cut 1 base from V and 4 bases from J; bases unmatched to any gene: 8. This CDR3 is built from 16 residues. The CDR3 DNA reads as TGTGCCAGCAGCTTAGTGTTAGGACTAGCGTTATACGAGCAGTACTTC. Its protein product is CASSLVLGLALYEQYF.

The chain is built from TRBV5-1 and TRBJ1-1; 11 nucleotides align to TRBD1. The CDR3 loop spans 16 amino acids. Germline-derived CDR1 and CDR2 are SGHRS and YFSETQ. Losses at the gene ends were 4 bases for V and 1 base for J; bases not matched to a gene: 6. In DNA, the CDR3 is TGCGCCAGCAGCCCTCGGACAGGGGGCCGGAACACTGAAGCTTTCTTT. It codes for CASSPRTGGRNTEAFF.

The CDR3 nucleotides are TGTGCCAGCAGCTTGGATGGGACTTACGAGCAGTACTTC. This sequence encodes CASSLDGTYEQYF. This chain joins TRBV11-3 and TRBJ2-7, with D possibly TRBD2 on 6 matching bases. The CDR3 has 13 residues. Germline CDR1 reads SGHNT; CDR2 reads YENEEA. Trimming cost V 3 bases and J 4 bases, with 10 bases left between them.

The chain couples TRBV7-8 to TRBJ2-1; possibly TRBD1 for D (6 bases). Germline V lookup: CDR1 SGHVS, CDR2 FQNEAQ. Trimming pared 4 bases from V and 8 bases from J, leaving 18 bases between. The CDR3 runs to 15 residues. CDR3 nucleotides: TGTGCCAGCAGCTACCAGGACAGCGTAGGGGATGAGCAGTTCTTC. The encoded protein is CASSYQDSVGDEQFF.

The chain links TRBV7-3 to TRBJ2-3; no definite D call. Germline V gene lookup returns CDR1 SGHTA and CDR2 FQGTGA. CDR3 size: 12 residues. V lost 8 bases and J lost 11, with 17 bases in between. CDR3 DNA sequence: TGTGCCAGCTCCGCCTCTAGTACCGGGCAGTATTTT. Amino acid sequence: CASSASSTGQYF.

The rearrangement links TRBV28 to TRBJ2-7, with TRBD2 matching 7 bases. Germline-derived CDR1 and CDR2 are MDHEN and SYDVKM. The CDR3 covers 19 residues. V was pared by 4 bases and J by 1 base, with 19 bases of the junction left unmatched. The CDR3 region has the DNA TGTGCCAGCAGTTCTTTTGAGGGAAGGGGAGGGGCCCAGTCCTACGAGCAGTACTTC. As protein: CASSSFEGRGGAQSYEQYF.

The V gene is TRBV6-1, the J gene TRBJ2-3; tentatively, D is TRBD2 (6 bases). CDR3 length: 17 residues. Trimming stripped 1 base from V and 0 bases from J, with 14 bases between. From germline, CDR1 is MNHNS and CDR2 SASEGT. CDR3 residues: CASSEGSSGHSTDTQYF. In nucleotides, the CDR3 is TGTGCCAGCAGTGAAGGAAGTAGCGGCCATAGCACAGATACGCAGTATTTT.

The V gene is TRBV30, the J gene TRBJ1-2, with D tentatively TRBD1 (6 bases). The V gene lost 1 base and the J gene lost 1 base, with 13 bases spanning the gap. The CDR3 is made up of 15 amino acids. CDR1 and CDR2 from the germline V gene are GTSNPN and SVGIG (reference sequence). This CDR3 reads CAWSEGRGYNYGYTF. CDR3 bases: TGTGCCTGGAGTGAGGGCAGGGGATATAACTATGGCTACACCTTC. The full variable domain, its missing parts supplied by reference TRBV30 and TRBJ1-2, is SQTIHQWPATLVQPVGSPLSLECTVEGTSNPNLYWYRQAAGRGLQLLFYSVGIGQISSEVPQNLSASRPQDRQFILSSKKLLLSDSGFYLCAWSEGRGYNYGYTFGSGTRLTVV.

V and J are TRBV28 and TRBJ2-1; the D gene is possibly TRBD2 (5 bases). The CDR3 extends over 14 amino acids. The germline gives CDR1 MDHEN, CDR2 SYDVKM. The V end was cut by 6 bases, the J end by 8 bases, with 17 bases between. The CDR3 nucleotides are TGTGCCAGCAGCACCTTTTCGGGGATCGATGAGCAGTTCTTC. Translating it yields CASSTFSGIDEQFF.

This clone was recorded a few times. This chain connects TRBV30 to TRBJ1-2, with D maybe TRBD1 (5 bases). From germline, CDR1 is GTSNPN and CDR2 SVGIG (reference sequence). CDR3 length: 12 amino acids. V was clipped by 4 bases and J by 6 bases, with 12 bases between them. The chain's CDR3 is CAWTQTVNGYTF. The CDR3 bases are TGTGCCTGGACTCAGACAGTAAATGGCTACACCTTC.

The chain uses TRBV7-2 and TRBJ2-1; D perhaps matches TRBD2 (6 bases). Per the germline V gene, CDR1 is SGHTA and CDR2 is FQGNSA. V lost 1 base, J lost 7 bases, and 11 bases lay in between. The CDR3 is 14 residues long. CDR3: CASSLGLAENEQFF. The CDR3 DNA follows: TGTGCCAGCAGCTTAGGATTAGCGGAGAATGAGCAGTTCTTC. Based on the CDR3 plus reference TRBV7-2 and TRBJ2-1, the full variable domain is GAGVSQSPSNKVTEKGKDVELRCDPISGHTALYWYRQSLGQGLEFLIYFQGNSAPDKSGLPSDRFSAERTGGSVSTLTIQRTQQEDSAVYLCASSLGLAENEQFFGPGTRLTVL.